Listed here is a single T cell receptor beta chain. The sample originates from a study of blood T cell repertoires in COVID-19. This CDR3 spans 13 amino acids. Germline V CDR1 and CDR2: MNHEY, SVGAGI. Trimming shortened V by 2 bases and J by 2 bases, and 7 bases separated the two germline ends. Some clones are missing from TCRdb's copy, which holds only in-frame ones; the method was immunoSEQ multiplex PCR. The sample lists about 430,000 clones; 80% to 90% were seen once. Sequences were obtained from peripheral blood. The origin of this receptor is a man aged 18-30 years with COVID-19, enrolled during active disease. The chain joins TRBV6-5 to TRBJ2-7, with D tentatively TRBD2 (5 bases). As DNA, the CDR3 is TGTGCCAGCAGTTACGAGGGAACCTACGAGCAGTACTTC. This codes for CASSYEGTYEQYF.